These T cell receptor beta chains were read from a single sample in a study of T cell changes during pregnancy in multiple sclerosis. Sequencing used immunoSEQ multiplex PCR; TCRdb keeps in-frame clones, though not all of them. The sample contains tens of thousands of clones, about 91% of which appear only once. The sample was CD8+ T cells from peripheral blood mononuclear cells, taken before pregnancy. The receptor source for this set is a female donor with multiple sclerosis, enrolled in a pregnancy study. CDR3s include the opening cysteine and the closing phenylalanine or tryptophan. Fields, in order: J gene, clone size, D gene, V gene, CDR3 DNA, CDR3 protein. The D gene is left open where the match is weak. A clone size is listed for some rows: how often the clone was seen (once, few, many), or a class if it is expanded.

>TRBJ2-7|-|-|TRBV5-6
TGTGCCAGCAGCTTGGGACACGGCTACGAGCAGTACTTC
CASSLGHGYEQYF
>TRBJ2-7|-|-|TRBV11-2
TGTGCCAGCAGCTTAGATAACGCAGGAATGCAGTACTTC
CASSLDNAGMQYF
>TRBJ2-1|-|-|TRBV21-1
TGTGCCAGCAGCAAGGCACTTGAAGGACCTCAGGGGTACAATGAGCAGTTCTTC
CASSKALEGPQGYNEQFF
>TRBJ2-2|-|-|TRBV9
TGTGCCAGCAGCGTAGCTGGGGGCGTATCGAACACCGGGGAGCTGTTTTTT
CASSVAGGVSNTGELFF
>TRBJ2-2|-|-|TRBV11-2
TGTGCCAGCGGCGTAAGACTAGTAGCCGGGGAGCTGTTTTTT
CASGVRLVAGELFF
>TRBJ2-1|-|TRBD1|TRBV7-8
TGTGCCAGCGAGGGGGCCCCCTTATACAATGAGCAGTTCTTC
CASEGAPLYNEQFF
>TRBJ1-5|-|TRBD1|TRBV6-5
TGTGCCAGCAGTTTGATGCCGGGACAGGGAGATCAGCCCCAGCATTTT
CASSLMPGQGDQPQHF
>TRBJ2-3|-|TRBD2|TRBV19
TGTGCCAGTAGTACCCCGCAACTAGCGGGGGAGAGCACAGATACGCAGTATTTT
CASSTPQLAGESTDTQYF
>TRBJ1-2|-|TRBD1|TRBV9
TGTGCCAGCAGGACTGGGACAGGGAACTATGGCTACACCTTC
CASRTGTGNYGYTF
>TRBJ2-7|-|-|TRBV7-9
TGTGCCAGCAGCCTCCCACAGGGCTACGAGCAGTACTTC
CASSLPQGYEQYF
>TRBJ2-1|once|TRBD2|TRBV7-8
TGTGCCAGCAGCTTAGCTCCGGGACTAGCGGGGGGGCAGGGCTCCTACAATGAGCAGTTCTTC
CASSLAPGLAGGQGSYNEQFF
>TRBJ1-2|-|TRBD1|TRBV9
TGTGCCAGCAGCGTAGATACAGGGGATGGCTACACCTTC
CASSVDTGDGYTF
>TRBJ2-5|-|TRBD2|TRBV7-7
TGTGCTAGCAGCTTCCGACTAGCGTCAAAAGAGACCCAGTACTTC
CASSFRLASKETQYF
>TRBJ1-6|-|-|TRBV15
TGTGCCACCAGCAGAGATTACCACAGTAATTCACCCCTCCACTTT
CATSRDYHSNSPLHF
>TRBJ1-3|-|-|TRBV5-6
TGTGCCAGCAGCTCGGGTGGAAACACCATATATTTT
CASSSGGNTIYF
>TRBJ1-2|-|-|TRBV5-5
TGTGCCAGCAGCTTGGATCCAGTGCTTGGTAACTATGGCTACACCTTC
CASSLDPVLGNYGYTF
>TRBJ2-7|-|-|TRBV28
TGTGCCAGCAGACCCCCGGGGGTCTACGAGCAGTGGTACTTC
CASRPPGVYEQWYF
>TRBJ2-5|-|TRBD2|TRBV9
TGTGCCAGCAGCGCCCCTGAGCGGGGGCGCCAAGAGACCCAGTACTTC
CASSAPERGRQETQYF
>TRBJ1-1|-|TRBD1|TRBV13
TGTGCCAGCAGCTTTGGGACAGGGGATACTGAAGCTTTCTTT
CASSFGTGDTEAFF
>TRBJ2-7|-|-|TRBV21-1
TGTGCCAGCAGCAAAGTATCTACCTTCTACGAGCAGTACTTC
CASSKVSTFYEQYF
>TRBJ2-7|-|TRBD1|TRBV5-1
TGCGCCAGCAGCTTGGACAGGGGGCCCTACGAGCAGTACTTC
CASSLDRGPYEQYF